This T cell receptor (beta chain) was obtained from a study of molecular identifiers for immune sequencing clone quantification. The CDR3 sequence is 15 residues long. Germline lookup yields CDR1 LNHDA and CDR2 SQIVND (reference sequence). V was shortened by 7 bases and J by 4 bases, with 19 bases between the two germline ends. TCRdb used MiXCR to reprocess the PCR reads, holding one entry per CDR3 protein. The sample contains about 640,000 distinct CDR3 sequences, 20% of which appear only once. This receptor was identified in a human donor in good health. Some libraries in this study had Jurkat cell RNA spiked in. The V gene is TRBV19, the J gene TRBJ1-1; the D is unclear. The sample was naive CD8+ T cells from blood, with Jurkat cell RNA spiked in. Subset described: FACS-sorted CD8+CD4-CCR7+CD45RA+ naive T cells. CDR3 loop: CASTSRGSLSTEAFF. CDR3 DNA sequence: TGTGCCAGTACTTCCCGGGGAAGTCTGAGCACTGAAGCTTTCTTT. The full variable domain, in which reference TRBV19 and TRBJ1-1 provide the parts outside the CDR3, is DGGITQSPKYLFRKEGQNVTLSCEQNLNHDAMYWYRQDPGQGLRLIYYSQIVNDFQKGDIAEGYSVSREKKESFPLTVTSAQKNPTAFYLCASTSRGSLSTEAFFGQGTRLTVV.